What follows are 21 T cell receptor beta chains derived from one specimen sequenced in a study of blood T cell repertoires in COVID-19. Method: immunoSEQ multiplex PCR; TCRdb's copy keeps in-frame clones and lacks some. The sample has 180,000 or so clones, around 87% seen once. The sequenced material came from peripheral blood. These receptors were taken from a man aged 35 to 55 with active or convalescent COVID-19.

This chain uses TRBV5-6 with TRBJ1-1; D unclear. The CDR3 extends over 15 amino acids. CDR1 SGHDT and CDR2 YYEEEE come from the germline V gene. V was clipped by 0 bases and J by 1 base, with 10 bases between them. In DNA form, the CDR3 reads TGTGCCAGCAGCTTGGTCCGTCTCAGGAACACTGAAGCTTTCTTT. This encodes CASSLVRLRNTEAFF.

The DNA of the CDR3 is TGTGCCTGGAGTGTAAAGGGGGCGCGGGGCTACACCTTC. As protein: CAWSVKGARGYTF. The V gene is TRBV30, the J gene TRBJ1-2; 7 nucleotides match TRBD1. The CDR3 runs 13 residues. Germline loops: CDR1 GTSNPN, CDR2 SVGIG (reference sequence). J gave up 8 bases and V 0 bases, and 6 bases lay outside the gene matches.

V is TRBV27 and J is TRBJ1-5; the D gene is possibly TRBD1 (5 bases). Trimming shortened V by 4 bases and J by 3 bases, and 10 bases separated the two germline ends. Per germline, CDR1 MNHEY and CDR2 SMNVEV (reference sequence). The CDR3 totals 14 residues. The CDR3 DNA reads TGTGCCAGCAGTTACGACAGAGACAATCAGCCCCAGCATTTT. Its translation: CASSYDRDNQPQHF.

The genes are TRBV5-4 and TRBJ2-5; 7 bases are shared with TRBD2. Looked up from germline, CDR1 is SGHNT and CDR2 is YYREEE (reference sequence). The V segment lost 0 bases and the J segment 3 bases; nucleotides outside the gene matches: 2. The CDR3 runs 14 residues. In nucleotides, the CDR3 is TGTGCCAGCAGCTTGGGGACTAGAGAAGAGACCCAGTACTTC. Translation gives CASSLGTREETQYF.

This chain uses TRBV6-4 with TRBJ2-1; D may be TRBD2 (6 bases). Germline CDR1 and CDR2: MRHNA and SNTAGT. The V end was cut by 6 bases, the J end by 0 bases, with 27 bases between. This CDR3 region has 20 residues. The chain's CDR3 is CASSRIRTSAGSYSYNEQFF. CDR3 in DNA: TGTGCCAGCAGCAGAATCAGGACCTCCGCGGGGTCTTACTCCTACAATGAGCAGTTCTTC.

The J gene is TRBJ1-3, the V gene TRBV5-4, with D possibly TRBD1 on 6 matching bases. The CDR3 runs to 17 residues. The germline gives CDR1 SGHNT, CDR2 YYREEE (reference sequence). V shed 0 bases and J shed 0 bases, with 13 bases lying between them. The CDR3, as DNA: TGTGCCAGCAGCTTGGCGGGGGGGCGGAACTCTGGAAACACCATATATTTT. Protein sequence: CASSLAGGRNSGNTIYF.

V gene TRBV6-5 combines with J gene TRBJ1-2, with unresolved D. Between the trimmed V and J ends, which lost 6 bases and 2 bases, there was a span of 13 bases. Looked up from germline, CDR1 is MNHEY and CDR2 is SVGAGI. This CDR3 is built from 14 residues. In DNA form, the CDR3 reads TGTGCCAGCAGCCCCGGGATGTTCAACTATGGCTACACCTTC. Its translation is CASSPGMFNYGYTF.

The V gene is TRBV25-1, the J gene TRBJ1-2; D is possibly TRBD1 (5 bases). Germline V gene lookup returns CDR1 MGHDK and CDR2 SYGVNS. V lost 1 base, J lost 0 bases, and 12 bases lay in between. The CDR3 spans 16 residues. The chain's CDR3 is CASSEWPGGANYGYTF. The CDR3 bases are TGTGCCAGCAGTGAATGGCCGGGGGGTGCTAACTATGGCTACACCTTC.

The V gene is TRBV5-6, the J gene TRBJ1-1, with D perhaps matching TRBD1 (6 bases). The CDR3 contains 16 residues. Germline-derived CDR1 and CDR2 are SGHDT and YYEEEE. V lost 4 bases to trimming and J lost 0 bases, with 16 bases between them. Written as DNA, the CDR3 is TGTGCCAGCAGCCTTACAGGGCCCGATATGAACACTGAAGCTTTCTTT. This encodes CASSLTGPDMNTEAFF.

The chain employs TRBV2 and TRBJ1-5, with D hard to call. CDR3 length: 14 amino acids. Germline V gives CDR1 SNHLY, CDR2 FYNNEI. The V end was cut by 3 bases, the J end by 9 bases, with 15 bases between. The CDR3 nucleotides are TGTGCCAGCAGTGACAGCAGGAGGTCGGGGCCCCAGCATTTT. Residues: CASSDSRRSGPQHF.

This clone has only one observation. V and J are TRBV19 and TRBJ2-3, with D unresolved. Germline lookup yields CDR1 LNHDA and CDR2 SQIVND (reference sequence). This CDR3 is 15 amino acids long. V shed 1 base and J shed 3 bases, with 11 bases lying between them. The CDR3 sequence: CASSIGSGTTDTQYF. In DNA, the CDR3 is TGTGCCAGTAGTATAGGGTCAGGTACAACAGATACGCAGTATTTT.

Only a few counts were recorded for this clone. The rearrangement uses TRBV2 and TRBJ1-2, with TRBD1 identical over 8 bases. Losses at the gene ends were 3 bases for V and 0 bases for J; bases not matched to a gene: 3. Germline V CDR1 and CDR2: SNHLY, FYNNEI. CDR3 length: 15 amino acids. The CDR3 DNA follows: TGTGCCAGCAGTGAGGCGGGACAGGCTAACTATGGCTACACCTTC. It translates to CASSEAGQANYGYTF.

The J gene is TRBJ2-5, the V gene TRBV30, with 14 nucleotides matching TRBD2. The CDR3 consists of 16 residues. V was clipped by 0 bases and J by 3 bases; unmatched bases: 3. Per germline, CDR1 GTSNPN and CDR2 SVGIG (reference sequence). The CDR3 DNA follows: TGTGCCTGGAGTGTAGGACTAGCGGGGGGCAAAGAGACCCAGTACTTC. Translation: CAWSVGLAGGKETQYF.

V gene TRBV10-3 combines with J gene TRBJ1-1, with TRBD1 identical over 8 bases. Looked up from germline, CDR1 is ENHRY and CDR2 is SYGVKD. V dropped 4 bases and J dropped 8; count of bases not matched to a gene: 9. The CDR3 covers 14 residues. Written as DNA, the CDR3 is TGTGCCATCAGTGCGATAGGGGACAGGCCCGAAGCTTTCTTT. Its protein is CAISAIGDRPEAFF.

The gene calls are TRBV12-5 and TRBJ2-7; tentative D call: TRBD2 (6 bases). CDR3 length: 18 amino acids. V was pared by 1 base and J by 2 bases, with 21 bases between. Germline assignment: CDR1 LGHNT and CDR2 FRNRAP. This CDR3 reads CASGLALHWEAGTYEQYF. The CDR3 DNA sequence: TGTGCTAGTGGTTTGGCTCTACATTGGGAGGCCGGAACCTACGAGCAGTACTTC.

The V and J genes are TRBV5-8 and TRBJ1-1, with D unclear. The CDR3 contains 15 residues. Germline values: CDR1 SGHTS, CDR2 YDEGEE. With 6 bases removed from V and 13 bases from J, the gap between germline ends came to 28 bases. CDR3 loop: CASNKPVNQDSPDFF. The CDR3 DNA is TGTGCCAGCAACAAACCTGTAAACCAAGACTCTCCGGATTTCTTT.

The chain combines TRBV12-5 with TRBJ2-3; TRBD1 matches at 7 bases. V dropped 1 base and J dropped 4; count of bases not matched to a gene: 5. The CDR3 is 15 amino acids. Germline CDR1 and CDR2: LGHNT and FRNRAP. DNA of the CDR3: TGTGCTAGTGGTTTGGAAGGGGGCTGGGCAGATACGCAGTATTTT. Amino acids: CASGLEGGWADTQYF. Full variable domain (missing parts from reference TRBV12-5 and TRBJ2-3): DARVTQTPRHKVTEMGQEVTMRCQPILGHNTVFWYRQTMMQGLELLAYFRNRAPLDDSGMPKDRFSAEMPDATLATLKIQPSEPRDSAVYFCASGLEGGWADTQYFGPGTRLTVL.

CDR3 in amino acids: CASSRDSYNQPQHF. In DNA, the CDR3 is TGTGCCAGCAGTAGGGACAGTTACAATCAGCCCCAGCATTTT. The chain employs TRBV27 and TRBJ1-5, with 7 bases aligning to TRBD1. Germline V gene data show CDR1 as MNHEY and CDR2 as SMNVEV (reference sequence). Germline trimming cut 5 bases from V and 3 bases from J; bases unmatched to any gene: 4. The CDR3 extends over 14 amino acids.

This chain connects TRBV29-1 to TRBJ1-4, with 11 bases identical to TRBD1. Germline V gene sequence: CDR1 SQVTM, CDR2 ANQGSEA. The V and J ends lost 5 bases and 7 bases, in that order; junction bases with no gene match: 9. The CDR3 is 15 amino acids. The CDR3 bases are TGCAGCGTTTTGGGACAGGGGGGATCTGGTGAAAAACTGTTTTTT. Its translation is CSVLGQGGSGEKLFF. The whole variable domain, remainder taken from reference TRBV29-1 and TRBJ1-4, is SAVISQKPSRDICQRGTSLTIQCQVDSQVTMMFWYRQQPGQSLTLIATANQGSEATYESGFVIDKFPISRPNLTFSTLTVSNMSPEDSSIYLCSVLGQGGSGEKLFFGSGTQLSVL.

The chain links TRBV30 to TRBJ1-2; D perhaps matches TRBD1 (5 bases). The CDR3 has 11 amino acids. Germline V gives CDR1 GTSNPN, CDR2 SVGIG (reference sequence). Trimming took off 7 bases at V and 5 bases at J, with 11 bases between the two ends. The CDR3 bases are TGTGCCTCCTGGGGGGATTATGGCTACACCTTC. It is translated as CASWGDYGYTF.

This rearrangement joins TRBV5-6 to TRBJ2-7; 7 bases fit TRBD1. V lost 2 bases to trimming and J lost 4 bases; unmatched junction nucleotides: 6. Per the germline V gene, CDR1 is SGHDT and CDR2 is YYEEEE. The CDR3 runs 14 residues. In DNA, the CDR3 is TGTGCCAGCAGCTTAGGGACAGATAAATACGAGCAGTACTTC. Its protein product is CASSLGTDKYEQYF. Supplemented by reference TRBV5-6 and TRBJ2-7, the full variable domain reads DAGVTQSPTHLIKTRGQQVTLRCSPKSGHDTVSWYQQALGQGPQFIFQYYEEEERQRGNFPDRFSGHQFPNYSSELNVNALLLGDSALYLCASSLGTDKYEQYFGPGTRLTVT.